This T cell receptor (beta chain) was identified during a study of T cells in tuberculosis. Notes on the study in general: GEM motif frequencies gave 55% to 75% accuracy; the GMM repertoire gave about 90%.

With respect to this clone: Its antigen remains unidentified.

V dropped 7 bases and J dropped 1 base, with 16 bases sitting between them. The CDR3 has 15 residues. Germline V gene lookup returns CDR1 SGHRS and CDR2 YFSETQ. Profiling relied on immunoSEQ multiplex PCR, and the TCRdb table lists in-frame clones only, not all of them. This table has around 35,000 clones, around 93% appearing once. The clonotype was recovered from a donor aged 10 to 29 with latent tuberculosis or without tuberculosis infection. Some clones in this sample may be carry-over from other donors' samples. Material: PBMCs. V and J are TRBV5-1 and TRBJ2-3; maybe TRBD2 (5 bases). CDR3 sequence (DNA): TGCGCCAGCGCCGACGAGGACTCTCGCACAGATACGCAGTATTTT. This gives the protein CASADEDSRTDTQYF.